The present T cell receptor beta chain was sequenced within a study of cytomegalovirus exposure and HLA in healthy donors. Study results and limitations: Most of the TCR beta V segments (in an earlier analysis) were productive either about 87% or about 30% of the time. Rare TCR sequences predominated, though certain public TCRs were found in many donors.

As for this clone: Antigen unknown. Within the sample, other DNA sequences also encode this same CDR3.

The PCR ran on 60 Vbeta and 13 Jbeta primers. Libraries were prepared by immunoSEQ multiplex PCR; TCRdb keeps only in-frame clonotypes and omits some of them. Of tens of thousands of clones listed, about 63% are singletons. The CDR3 is made up of 13 amino acids. Germline CDR1 MNHEY, CDR2 SVGAGI. Trimming at V came to 8 bases and at J to 2 bases, leaving 3 bases not matched to a gene. These donors, healthy bone marrow donors, were studied. The sequence was collected from a man aged 35 to 55 in good health and CMV-seropositive. The rearrangement joins TRBV6-5 to TRBJ2-7, with 10 nucleotides matching TRBD2. Sequenced input: PBMCs. The CDR3 here is CASRTSGTYEQYF. Written as DNA, the CDR3 is TGTGCCAGCCGGACTAGCGGAACCTACGAGCAGTACTTC.